One sample yielded the 23 T cell receptor beta chains listed below, sequenced in a study of blood T cell repertoires in COVID-19. Method: immunoSEQ multiplex PCR; TCRdb's copy keeps in-frame clones and lacks some. Among under 140,000 clones listed, roughly 82% were seen once. The material sequenced was peripheral blood. The source of these receptors is a woman between 55 and 75 years old with acute or convalescent COVID-19.

V is TRBV14 and J is TRBJ2-7; 8 bases fit TRBD2. V dropped 4 bases and J dropped 3; count of bases not matched to a gene: 14. The CDR3 sequence is 17 residues long. Germline loops: CDR1 SGHDN, CDR2 FVKESK. CDR3 residues: CASSLPVGSGEDYEQYF. As DNA, the CDR3 is TGTGCCAGCAGCCTCCCGGTCGGTAGCGGGGAGGACTACGAGCAGTACTTC.

The V gene is TRBV6-5, the J gene TRBJ2-3; D is possibly TRBD1 (5 bases). The CDR3 runs 13 residues. Trimming left V 6 bases short and J 11 bases short, with 18 bases between. Germline V gene lookup returns CDR1 MNHEY and CDR2 SVGAGI. The CDR3 sequence: CASRATVLTRQYF. CDR3 coding DNA: TGTGCCAGCAGAGCGACAGTCCTAACACGGCAGTATTTT.

The V and J genes are TRBV19 and TRBJ1-5, with D possibly matching TRBD1 (5 bases). Germline V CDR1 and CDR2: LNHDA, SQIVND (reference sequence). The CDR3 is made up of 16 amino acids. With 2 bases removed from V and 0 bases from J, the gap between germline ends came to 11 bases. In DNA, the CDR3 is TGTGCCAGTAGTATAAGACAGTTCGATAGCAATCAGCCCCAGCATTTT. This translates into CASSIRQFDSNQPQHF.

The rearrangement joins TRBV7-9 to TRBJ2-5; D is unresolved. This CDR3 has 12 residues. The germline V and J ends were trimmed by 5 bases and 5 bases, with 9 bases remaining between them. Germline values: CDR1 SEHNR, CDR2 FQNEAQ (reference sequence). The CDR3 is CASSRLGETQYF. CDR3 sequence (DNA): TGTGCCAGCAGCAGACTCGGGGAGACCCAGTACTTC.

This clone was counted a single time. This rearrangement joins TRBV3-1 (or the pseudogene TRBV3-2) to TRBJ2-7; TRBD2 matches 11 bases. This CDR3 has 15 amino acids. Germline-derived CDR1 and CDR2 are LGHDT and YNNKEL (reference sequence). V shed 5 bases and J 1 base; nucleotides not matched to a gene: 4. CDR3 amino acids: CASSDGTSGSYEQYF. The CDR3 DNA follows: TGTGCCAGCAGCGACGGGACTAGCGGTTCCTACGAGCAGTACTTC.

This chain joins TRBV6-5 and TRBJ1-2; a possible D gene is TRBD1 (5 bases). Germline assignment: CDR1 MNHEY and CDR2 SVGAGI. The length of the CDR3 is 13 residues. V lost 1 base and J lost 8, with 11 bases in between. CDR3 DNA: TGTGCCAGCAGTTACTTAGGACAAGAAGGCTACACCTTC. Its protein product is CASSYLGQEGYTF.

A note on this clone: Other DNA sequences within the sample encode an identical CDR3. The chain is built from TRBV3-1 (or the pseudogene TRBV3-2) and TRBJ1-1; 9 bases line up with TRBD1. V lost 3 bases and J lost 3; bases outside the gene matches: 2. CDR1 is LGHDT, CDR2 YNNKEL, per germline (reference sequence). The CDR3 sequence is 14 residues long. In nucleotides, the CDR3 is TGTGCCAGCAGCCAGGGACAGGGTGACACTGAAGCTTTCTTT. Its protein is CASSQGQGDTEAFF.

The CDR3: CASLGGQAITGELFF. CDR3 in DNA: TGTGCCAGTCTCGGGGGACAGGCGATCACCGGGGAGCTGTTTTTT. The rearrangement joins TRBV19 to TRBJ2-2, with 8 bases aligning to TRBD1. Germline assignment: CDR1 LNHDA and CDR2 SQIVND (reference sequence). The V gene end was trimmed by 8 bases and the J gene end by 4 bases; junction bases not matched to a gene: 9. This CDR3 region has 15 residues.

A few counts support this clone. The V and J genes are TRBV5-1 and TRBJ2-5; 9 bases align to TRBD1. With V trimmed by 7 bases and J by 4 bases, 5 bases remained unmatched. Germline V lookup: CDR1 SGHRS, CDR2 YFSETQ. The CDR3 spans 13 residues. CDR3 protein: CASGQGNRETQYF. CDR3 DNA: TGCGCCAGCGGACAGGGGAACCGAGAGACCCAGTACTTC.

This clone was counted once. J is TRBJ1-2 and V is TRBV4-1, with D possibly TRBD1 on 6 matching bases. The CDR3 sequence is 15 residues long. CDR1 and CDR2 from the germline V gene are MGHRA and YSYEKL. The germline V and J ends were trimmed by 1 base and 5 bases, with 14 bases remaining between them. CDR3 amino acids: CASSQALGRGYGYTF. CDR3 DNA sequence: TGCGCCAGCAGCCAAGCCTTAGGGAGGGGGTATGGCTACACCTTC.

This clone has more than one count but fewer than ten. The chain recombines TRBV7-2 with TRBJ1-1, with D possibly matching TRBD1 (5 bases). Per germline, CDR1 SGHTA and CDR2 FQGNSA. V was trimmed by 3 bases and J by 10 bases, leaving 15 bases between them. This CDR3 comprises 13 residues. The CDR3 loop reads CASSLDRQYAAFF. The CDR3 DNA reads TGTGCCAGCAGCTTGGATCGACAGTACGCAGCTTTCTTT. The full variable domain, rest sourced from reference TRBV7-2 and TRBJ1-1, is GAGVSQSPSNKVTEKGKDVELRCDPISGHTALYWYRQSLGQGLEFLIYFQGNSAPDKSGLPSDRFSAERTGGSVSTLTIQRTQQEDSAVYLCASSLDRQYAAFFGQGTRLTVV.

This clone appeared a single time. The V and J genes are TRBV10-3 and TRBJ1-2; TRBD1 aligns across 7 bases. The CDR3 totals 15 residues. V shed 4 bases, J shed 5 bases, and the junction held 10 bases outside the gene matches. The germline CDR1 and CDR2 sequences are ENHRY and SYGVKD. CDR3 DNA sequence: TGTGCCATCAGTGTGCTACAGGGGCTTAAATATGGCTACACCTTC. This encodes CAISVLQGLKYGYTF.

This chain links TRBV12-3 or TRBV12-4 with TRBJ1-1, with D possibly TRBD1 on 6 matching bases. The germline V and J ends were trimmed by 6 bases and 4 bases, with 12 bases remaining between them. The CDR3 runs to 13 residues. DNA of the CDR3: TGTGCCAGCAGCACAGGGATAAGCACTGAAGCTTTCTTT. This codes for CASSTGISTEAFF.

V is TRBV5-6 and J is TRBJ1-2; D is perhaps TRBD1 (6 bases). The CDR3 sequence is 15 residues long. Deletions cut 4 bases from V and 0 bases from J, with 13 bases between. The germline V gene encodes CDR1 SGHDT and CDR2 YYEEEE. CDR3: CASSRGQRANYGYTF. The CDR3 DNA reads as TGTGCCAGCAGCAGAGGACAGCGAGCTAACTATGGCTACACCTTC.

The chain recombines TRBV6-5 with TRBJ1-5; weak D call: TRBD1 (6 bases). CDR1 is MNHEY and CDR2 is SVGAGI in the germline V gene. This CDR3 region has 13 residues. Deletions cut 8 bases from V and 6 bases from J, with 14 bases between. CDR3 nucleotide sequence: TGTGCCAGCCAGGGGCAAGTAACTCAGCCCCAGCATTTT. It encodes CASQGQVTQPQHF.

This chain connects TRBV24-1 to TRBJ2-1; 9 bases line up with TRBD2. The CDR3 runs 16 residues. The germline V gene encodes CDR1 KGHDR and CDR2 SFDVKD. V gave up 3 bases and J gave up 6 bases; unmatched junction bases: 8. The CDR3 region has the DNA TGTGCCACCAGTGATGAGATAGCGGGGGCAGGCAATGAGCAGTTCTTC. Its translation is CATSDEIAGAGNEQFF.

The CDR3 spells CATSDARGPGYGYTF. CDR3 nucleotide sequence: TGTGCCACCAGTGATGCCCGAGGCCCTGGCTATGGCTACACCTTC. The chain combines TRBV24-1 with TRBJ1-2; D unresolved. The germline V gene encodes CDR1 KGHDR and CDR2 SFDVKD. CDR3 length equals 15 residues. V shed 3 bases and J shed 4 bases, with 14 bases lying between them.

The genes are TRBV30 and TRBJ1-1, with D possibly being TRBD1 (6 bases). The length of the CDR3 is 14 residues. The V gene lost 1 base and the J gene lost 2 bases, with 11 bases spanning the gap. CDR1 is GTSNPN, CDR2 SVGIG, per germline (reference sequence). The CDR3 loop is CAWSAGAGNTEAFF. CDR3 in DNA: TGTGCCTGGAGTGCAGGGGCTGGTAACACTGAAGCTTTCTTT. The whole variable domain, remainder taken from reference TRBV30 and TRBJ1-1, is SQTIHQWPATLVQPVGSPLSLECTVEGTSNPNLYWYRQAAGRGLQLLFYSVGIGQISSEVPQNLSASRPQDRQFILSSKKLLLSDSGFYLCAWSAGAGNTEAFFGQGTRLTVV.

The genes are TRBV10-3 and TRBJ1-3, with D hard to call. CDR3 length: 14 amino acids. In germline, CDR1 is ENHRY, CDR2 SYGVKD. The V end lost 5 bases, the J end lost 2 bases, and 10 bases lay between the germline ends. The CDR3 loop reads CAISWATTGNTIYF. DNA of the CDR3: TGTGCCATCAGTTGGGCCACAACTGGAAACACCATATATTTT.

Concerning this clone: Within the sample, other DNA sequences also encode this same CDR3. The chain is built from TRBV28 and TRBJ1-2; no clear D gene. The CDR3 covers 15 residues. Trimming left V 5 bases short and J 5 bases short, with 18 bases between. Germline loops: CDR1 MDHEN, CDR2 SYDVKM. For the CDR3, the DNA is TGTGCCAGCAGTCTTACTGGAGGGAGCGAATATGGCTACACCTTC. Protein sequence: CASSLTGGSEYGYTF.

The chain is built from TRBV7-3 and TRBJ1-1; perhaps TRBD1 as D (6 bases). The CDR3 extends over 14 amino acids. The germline CDR1 and CDR2 sequences are SGHTA and FQGTGA. Trimming removed 5 bases from V and 5 bases from J, with 15 bases in between. CDR3 DNA sequence: TGTGCCAGCAGCCCCGGGGGGCGCAGTACTGAAGCTTTCTTT. Its protein is CASSPGGRSTEAFF.

The rearrangement uses TRBV15 and TRBJ1-3; TRBD1 matches at 11 bases. Germline CDR1 reads LNHNV; CDR2 reads YYDKDF (reference sequence). This CDR3 is built from 15 residues. The V segment lost 3 bases and the J segment 3 bases; nucleotides outside the gene matches: 1. This CDR3 is CATSRDRGLGNTIYF. CDR3 DNA: TGTGCCACCAGCAGGGACAGGGGGCTTGGAAACACCATATATTTT.

The rearrangement joins TRBV23-1 to TRBJ1-3; unclear D gene. TRBV23-1 is noted as an ORF with a role that remains uncertain. The length of the CDR3 is 17 residues. The V gene lost 0 bases and the J gene lost 4 bases, with 16 bases spanning the gap. In DNA form, the CDR3 reads TGCGCCAGCAGTCAATCCGATCCGGGAGATCAGGGAAACACCATATATTTT. This codes for CASSQSDPGDQGNTIYF.